This TCR beta chain was sequenced during a study of shared clonotypes between healthy human individuals. Across the study: Ranging from 18 to 49 in age, donors were a couple of women and a few men. Per-donor plates numbered three CD4 naive, three CD4 memory, two CD8 naive and one CD8 memory. Study-wide points: Non-shared clonotypes had lower generation probabilities than those shared by all four donors.

A word on this clone: The antigen remains undetermined.

Terminally differentiated effector memory CD45RA+ cells were excluded from the naive CD8 cells, which were CD45RO-negative and positively selected for CCR7. Germline lookup yields CDR1 SGHRS and CDR2 YFSETQ. This CDR3 region has 18 residues. Trimming took 0 bases from V and 0 from J, leaving 15 bases between them. Libraries were prepared by immunoSEQ multiplex PCR; TCRdb keeps only in-frame clonotypes and omits some of them. This table has some 2,100,000 clones, approximately 94% appearing once. The source material was naive CD8+ T cells from PBMCs. V usage is TRBV5-1 and J usage is TRBJ2-2, with D tentatively TRBD1 (6 bases). This receptor was obtained from a young man in good health. Some clones in this sample may be carry-over from other donors' samples. This CDR3 is CASSLVPGTSSNTGELFF. In nucleotides, the CDR3 is TGCGCCAGCAGCTTGGTACCCGGGACATCGTCGAACACCGGGGAGCTGTTTTTT. Complete variable domain (other parts from reference TRBV5-1 and TRBJ2-2): KAGVTQTPRYLIKTRGQQVTLSCSPISGHRSVSWYQQTPGQGLQFLFEYFSETQRNKGNFPGRFSGRQFSNSRSEMNVSTLELGDSALYLCASSLVPGTSSNTGELFFGEGSRLTVL.